Listed below are T cell receptor beta chains from one sample, sequenced in a study of shared clonotypes between healthy human individuals. Assay: immunoSEQ multiplex PCR; the TCRdb copy retains only in-frame clones and omits some. The data contain hundreds of thousands of clones, approximately 74% of them singletons. The sample taken for sequencing was memory CD4+ T cells sorted from blood. These receptors all stem from a woman in her twenties or thirties in good health. Each CDR3 is given with its conserved first and last residue. Some rows have no size entry. The others give once, few or many, or a class for an expanded clone.

TRBV28	few	TRBJ1-4	CASSPGTGVNEKLFF
TRBV15	.	TRBJ2-7	CATSRTRTVYEQYF
TRBV28	many	TRBJ2-7	CASTRTGGSYEQYF
TRBV19	.	TRBJ2-1	CASSPGTSGSGTYNEQFF
TRBV7-8	.	TRBJ1-5	CASSLVRGRQPQHF
TRBV5-1	.	TRBJ2-5	CASSFRVGTSTRETQYF
TRBV19	.	TRBJ2-7	CASSIVLGSSYEQYF
TRBV27	.	TRBJ1-5	CASSLYRGNNQPQHF
TRBV28	.	TRBJ1-3	CASSFGGAGNTIYF
TRBV19	.	TRBJ2-5	CASRSGYGETQYF
TRBV6-5	.	TRBJ2-5	CAARGGNSETQYF
TRBV5-4	.	TRBJ2-3	CASSLKKQSADTQYF
TRBV28	.	TRBJ1-2	CASNGGYYGYTF
TRBV7-2	once	TRBJ1-2	CASSSDFYYGYTF
TRBV4-1	few	TRBJ2-2	CASSHIAGTDTGELFF
TRBV6-1	.	TRBJ2-1	CASSAALGHARGHEQFF
TRBV6-4	.	TRBJ2-5	CASSEVYGGETQYF
TRBV7-8	few	TRBJ1-5	CASSLSESNQPQHF
TRBV30	.	TRBJ1-6	CAWSVPLSRASNSPLHF
TRBV13	once	TRBJ2-1	CASSLGAGTSGRMYYNEQFF
TRBV6-1	.	TRBJ1-5	CASSEWTGNQPQHF
TRBV28	.	TRBJ1-4	CASSYTGANEKLFF
TRBV5-4	.	TRBJ2-1	CASSSGTSSEQFF
TRBV5-1	.	TRBJ2-2	CASNGFEDGELFF
TRBV5-1	few	TRBJ1-4	CASSLEGGKTVF
TRBV6-5	.	TRBJ2-7	CASSYSEGPAYEQYF
TRBV2	.	TRBJ1-4	CASSEAWGNEKLFF
TRBV11-2	.	TRBJ2-1	CASSLAGANEQFF
TRBV19	.	TRBJ1-5	CASSTGQPLHSNQPQHF
TRBV5-6	many	TRBJ2-7	CASSLGGPSGLAYEQYF
TRBV6-1	.	TRBJ2-7	CASSEGRARVAYEQYF
TRBV5-6	.	TRBJ1-2	CASLAAQVHGYTF
TRBV19	.	TRBJ1-5	CASSRQGAGNQPQHF
TRBV5-1	.	TRBJ2-1	CASSLGVYNEQFF
TRBV7-2	.	TRBJ2-5	CASSPWTSGQETQYF
TRBV19	few	TRBJ1-2	CASSIDRDYGYTF
TRBV5-1	few	TRBJ2-1	CASSQDSRGYNEQFF
TRBV18	.	TRBJ1-1	CASSPLKEGTEAFF
TRBV19	.	TRBJ1-1	CASSIGTTRADKSEAFF
TRBV11-2	.	TRBJ2-1	CASSHGANEQFF
TRBV19	.	TRBJ2-7	CASSIGTASYEQYF
TRBV6-1	many	TRBJ2-7	CASSEASGRNYEQYF
TRBV10-3	.	TRBJ2-5	CAISRGLDSTETQYF
TRBV7-6	.	TRBJ2-1	CASSLAQAGGSNEQFF
TRBV29-1	.	TRBJ1-2	CSGEDRRYGYTF
TRBV6-1	.	TRBJ1-2	CASSESPQGYGYTF
TRBV5-1	.	TRBJ2-3	CASSLSLAGGYTDTQYF
TRBV25-1	.	TRBJ2-5	CASSDLGVGTQYF
TRBV11-2	.	TRBJ2-7	CASRAAAVRSYEQYF
TRBV11-3	.	TRBJ2-2	CASSLEVWGQGRPGELFF
TRBV5-1	.	TRBJ2-1	CASSLDIADYNEQFF
TRBV5-1	.	TRBJ2-5	CASSLVLAGPQETQYF